This T cell receptor beta chain is from a study of cytotoxic CD8 clonotypes in ibrutinib-treated CLL. Study context: The subjects consisted of some 12 relapsed/refractory and 15 treatment-naive individuals, with around 17 IGHV unmutated. Study-wide results and caveats: Baseline values of clonality outstripped age-matched healthy donors and followed circulating CD8+ T-cell counts.

Generated by immunoSEQ multiplex PCR, the TCRdb table keeps only in-frame clones and is missing some. Of about 140,000 clones in the sample, 70% to 90% were seen once. The CDR3 length is 15 residues. CDR1 is LNHDA and CDR2 is SQIVND in the germline V gene (reference sequence). V gave up 5 bases and J gave up 0 bases, with 10 bases separating them. Turning to this clone: Antigen specificity is unknown.

Sequencing used PBMCs, obtained after 36 months of ibrutinib treatment. The TCR originated in a human donor with chronic lymphocytic leukemia. The rearrangement joins TRBV19 to TRBJ2-2; D is unresolved. Here the CDR3 reads CASSSPGANTGELFF. As DNA, the CDR3 is TGTGCCAGTAGTTCGCCAGGAGCGAACACCGGGGAGCTGTTTTTT.